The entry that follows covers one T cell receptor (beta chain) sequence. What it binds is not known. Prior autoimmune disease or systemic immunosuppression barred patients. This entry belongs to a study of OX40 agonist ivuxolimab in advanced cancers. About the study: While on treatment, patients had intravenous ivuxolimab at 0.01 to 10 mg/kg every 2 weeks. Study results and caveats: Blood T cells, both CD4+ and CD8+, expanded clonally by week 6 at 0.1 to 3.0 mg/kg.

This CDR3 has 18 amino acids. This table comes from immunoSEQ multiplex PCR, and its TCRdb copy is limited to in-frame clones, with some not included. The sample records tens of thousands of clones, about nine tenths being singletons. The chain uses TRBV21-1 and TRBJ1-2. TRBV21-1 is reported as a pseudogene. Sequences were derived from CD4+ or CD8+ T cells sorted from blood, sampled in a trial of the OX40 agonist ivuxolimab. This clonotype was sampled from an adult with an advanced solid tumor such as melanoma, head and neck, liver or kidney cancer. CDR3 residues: CASSKGGAGWPRNYGYTF. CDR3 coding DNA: TGTGCCAGCAGCAAAGGAGGGGCGGGGTGGCCGAGAAACTATGGCTACACCTTC.